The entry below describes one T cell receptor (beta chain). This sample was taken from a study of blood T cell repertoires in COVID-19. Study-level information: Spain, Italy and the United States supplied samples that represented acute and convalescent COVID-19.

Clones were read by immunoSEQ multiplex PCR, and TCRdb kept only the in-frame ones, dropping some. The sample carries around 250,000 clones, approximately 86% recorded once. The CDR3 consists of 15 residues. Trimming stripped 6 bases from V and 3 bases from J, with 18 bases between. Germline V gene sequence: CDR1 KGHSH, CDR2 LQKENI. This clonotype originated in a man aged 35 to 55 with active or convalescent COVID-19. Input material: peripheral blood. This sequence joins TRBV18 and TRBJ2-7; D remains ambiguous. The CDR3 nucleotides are TGTGCCAGCTCGCCAGTGGGCACTCAAGACTACGAGCAGTACTTC. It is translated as CASSPVGTQDYEQYF.